Below, 15 T cell receptor beta chains from the same sample are listed, as sequenced in a study of control samples from healthy donors and cancer patients. Assay: immunoSEQ multiplex PCR; the TCRdb copy retains only in-frame clones and omits some. The data show under 150,000 clones, with about 91% seen just once and 3.4% held by the top ten. Sequencing was done on a sample of blood. The receptors shown here come from a middle-aged man in good health.

The CDR3 DNA reads TGTGCCATCAGTGAAAGGGACGGCTACTACGAGCAGTACTTC. Its protein product is CAISERDGYYEQYF. The V gene is TRBV10-3, the J gene TRBJ2-7, with D perhaps assigned TRBD1 or TRBD2 (5 bases each). V dropped 3 bases and J dropped 3 bases, with 12 bases sitting between them. The CDR3 runs 14 residues. The V gene's germline CDR1 is ENHRY and CDR2 SYGVKD.

The rearrangement links TRBV29-1 to TRBJ2-5; 7 nucleotides line up with TRBD1. V lost 4 bases, J lost 2 bases, and 1 base stayed unmatched. Germline V gene lookup returns CDR1 SQVTM and CDR2 ANQGSEA. The CDR3 extends over 12 amino acids. The CDR3 DNA reads as TGCAGCGTTGTCAGGGGGCAAGAGACCCAGTACTTC. This codes for CSVVRGQETQYF.

The J gene is TRBJ1-1, the V gene TRBV2; possibly TRBD1 for D (5 bases). Germline V lookup: CDR1 SNHLY, CDR2 FYNNEI. This CDR3 contains 15 residues. V was cut by 4 bases and J by 0 bases, with 12 bases left in between. This CDR3 is CASSVTGLMNTEAFF. CDR3 nucleotides: TGTGCCAGCAGTGTAACAGGTTTGATGAACACTGAAGCTTTCTTT.

The gene calls are TRBV3-1 (or the pseudogene TRBV3-2) and TRBJ2-3; 11 nucleotides align to TRBD2. Trimming cost V 1 base and J 4 bases; bases outside gene matches: 1. In germline, CDR1 is LGHDT, CDR2 YNNKEL (reference sequence). The CDR3 totals 15 residues. The CDR3 nucleotides are TGTGCCAGCAGCCAAGCGGGACTAGCGGCAGATACGCAGTATTTT. Translated, it gives CASSQAGLAADTQYF.

The V call is TRBV7-2, the J call TRBJ2-1, with 13 bases that match TRBD2. The ends lost 6 bases at V and 8 bases at J; junction bases unmatched: 7. Germline V CDR1 and CDR2: SGHTA, FQGNSA. This CDR3 has 15 residues. The chain's CDR3 is CASRFTSGGGHEQFF. The CDR3 nucleotides read TGTGCCAGCAGATTTACTAGCGGGGGGGGACATGAGCAGTTCTTC.

The chain uses TRBV4-2 and TRBJ1-1; no clear D. The CDR3 extends over 15 amino acids. V was cut by 1 base and J by 0 bases, with 9 bases left in between. From germline, CDR1 is LGHNA and CDR2 YNFKEQ. The chain's CDR3 is CASSQVGQMNTEAFF. In DNA form, the CDR3 reads TGTGCCAGCAGCCAAGTCGGGCAGATGAACACTGAAGCTTTCTTT.

This rearrangement joins TRBV18 to TRBJ2-4; TRBD1 aligns across 9 bases. This CDR3 contains 16 residues. V trimming: 4 bases; J trimming: 1 base; junction bases outside the gene matches: 5. Germline V gene data show CDR1 as KGHSH and CDR2 as LQKENI. CDR3 region: CASSLTGGFAKNIQYF. The CDR3 coding sequence is TGTGCCAGCTCACTGACAGGGGGTTTTGCCAAAAACATTCAGTACTTC.

The gene calls are TRBV15 and TRBJ1-5; D is ambiguous. The CDR3 sequence is 15 residues long. Germline-derived CDR1 and CDR2 are LNHNV and YYDKDF (reference sequence). V lost 0 bases and J 3 bases, leaving 9 bases between the germline ends. The CDR3, as DNA: TGTGCCACCAGCAGAGATAAAGCCTACAATCAGCCCCAGCATTTT. Protein product: CATSRDKAYNQPQHF.

The rearrangement uses TRBV5-6 and TRBJ1-2; maybe TRBD1 (6 bases). V was cut by 2 bases and J by 8 bases, with 16 bases left in between. Germline loops: CDR1 SGHDT, CDR2 YYEEEE. The CDR3 is 14 residues long. The CDR3 reads CASSFRRKGGGYTF. The CDR3 bases are TGTGCCAGCAGCTTCCGACGGAAGGGGGGAGGCTACACCTTC.

The chain joins TRBV7-2 to TRBJ1-5, with D maybe TRBD1 (5 bases). The CDR3 totals 14 residues. Germline assignment: CDR1 SGHTA and CDR2 FQGNSA. V dropped 0 bases and J dropped 2 bases, with 5 bases sitting between them. The CDR3 spells CASSLAGGNQPQHF. CDR3 coding DNA: TGTGCCAGCAGCTTAGCGGGGGGCAATCAGCCCCAGCATTTT.

The V and J genes are TRBV18 and TRBJ1-6, with 8 bases matching TRBD1. Trimming removed 3 bases from V and 2 bases from J; junction bases left unmatched: 6. The CDR3 is 17 residues long. Germline V lookup: CDR1 KGHSH, CDR2 LQKENI. The CDR3 DNA reads as TGTGCCAGCTCACCGCCGGGACAGGATACCTATAATTCACCCCTCCACTTT. Its protein product is CASSPPGQDTYNSPLHF.

The chain combines TRBV5-1 with TRBJ2-7; 7 positions match TRBD1. V lost 2 bases to trimming and J lost 0 bases; unmatched junction nucleotides: 8. The CDR3 covers 16 residues. CDR1 SGHRS and CDR2 YFSETQ come from the germline V gene. CDR3 loop: CASSFGLGGLSYEQYF. The CDR3, as DNA: TGCGCCAGCAGCTTTGGCCTAGGGGGCCTCTCCTACGAGCAGTACTTC.

This clone has just one count. The chain joins TRBV15 to TRBJ1-1, with D possibly matching TRBD1 (5 bases). In germline, CDR1 is LNHNV, CDR2 YYDKDF (reference sequence). The CDR3 sequence is 17 residues long. The V and J ends lost 1 base and 1 base respectively, with 16 bases between them. The CDR3 loop is CATSRGRGFRTNTEAFF. Here the CDR3 DNA reads TGTGCCACCAGCAGAGGGAGGGGTTTTCGGACGAACACTGAAGCTTTCTTT.

V gene TRBV18 combines with J gene TRBJ2-3; D call uncertain. The CDR3 loop spans 13 amino acids. Trimming stripped 0 bases from V and 5 bases from J, with 6 bases between. The germline V gene encodes CDR1 KGHSH and CDR2 LQKENI. This CDR3 reads CASSPPARDTQYF. DNA for the CDR3: TGTGCCAGCTCACCACCAGCCCGAGATACGCAGTATTTT.

V is TRBV18 and J is TRBJ2-1, with D tentatively TRBD1 or TRBD2 (5 bases each). Germline CDR1 KGHSH, CDR2 LQKENI. This CDR3 contains 13 residues. The ends were cut back, 0 bases at V and 7 bases at J, with 7 bases in the middle. Written as DNA, the CDR3 is TGTGCCAGCTCACCACCGGGGGTAAATGAGCAGTTCTTC. This encodes CASSPPGVNEQFF.